One sample yielded the 20 T cell receptor beta chains listed below, sequenced in a study of blood T cells in healthy people across ages. The second PCR ran roughly 7 to 12 cycles with a sample-barcoded 5' primer and J-beta primers. TCRdb redid the calling of the 5' RACE reads with MiXCR, one entry per CDR3 protein. The sample lists some 1.8 million distinct CDR3 sequences; approximately 39% were seen once. Source material: blood. The receptor source for this set is a human donor in good health.

The genes are TRBV3-1 and TRBJ1-1; 7 nucleotides align to TRBD1. Germline V gene lookup returns CDR1 LGHDT and CDR2 YNNKEL (reference sequence). V lost 0 bases and J lost 5; bases outside the gene matches: 6. This CDR3 is 15 amino acids long. CDR3 sequence (DNA): TGTGCCAGCAGCCAAGAGTCCACGGGACAGACTGAAGCTTTCTTT. Residues: CASSQESTGQTEAFF.

The table lists this clonotype with a few counts. V and J are TRBV9 and TRBJ2-1, with 15 bases fitting TRBD2. Germline-derived CDR1 and CDR2 are SGDLS and YYNGEE. This CDR3 contains 17 residues. With V trimmed by 0 bases and J by 9 bases, 7 bases remained unmatched. As DNA, the CDR3 is TGTGCCAGCAGCGTAGTCGTCCGGACTAGCGGGGGGGGTGAGCAGTTCTTC. Amino acids: CASSVVVRTSGGGEQFF.

This clonotype has more than one count but fewer than ten. The gene calls are TRBV2 and TRBJ2-7, with D maybe TRBD2 (6 bases). This CDR3 contains 11 residues. Trimming cost V 8 bases and J 6 bases, with 11 bases left between them. Per germline, CDR1 SNHLY and CDR2 FYNNEI. The CDR3 DNA reads as TGTGCCAGCTTGCGGGGAACCGAGCAGTACTTC. Amino acid sequence: CASLRGTEQYF.

This chain's CDR3 is CASSRIPGQGSYGYTF. The DNA for the CDR3 is TGTGCCAGCAGTCGTATCCCGGGACAGGGTAGCTATGGCTACACCTTC. V usage is TRBV7-9 and J usage is TRBJ1-2; 9 nucleotides agree with TRBD1. Germline V lookup: CDR1 SEHNR, CDR2 FQNEAQ (reference sequence). This CDR3 spans 16 amino acids. The ends lost 6 bases at V and 4 bases at J; junction bases unmatched: 12.

The chain combines TRBV12-3 or TRBV12-4 with TRBJ1-2, with TRBD1 matching 9 bases. Trimming cost V 5 bases and J 7 bases; bases outside gene matches: 8. The CDR3 has 14 residues. The CDR3 loop is CASSQTGTGLGYTF. The CDR3 region has the DNA TGTGCCAGCAGTCAGACTGGGACAGGGCTTGGCTACACCTTC.

Written as DNA, the CDR3 is TGTGCCAGCAGTACGTCATACGCGCAGTATTTT. Encoded protein: CASSTSYAQYF. J is TRBJ2-3 and V is TRBV11-1; D is ambiguous. From germline, CDR1 is SGHAT and CDR2 FQDESV (reference sequence). The CDR3 has 11 residues. V was trimmed by 6 bases and J by 10 bases, leaving 11 bases between them.

The chain combines TRBV29-1 with TRBJ1-2; no clear D. The V end was cut by 7 bases, the J end by 4 bases, with 13 bases between. Looked up from germline, CDR1 is SQVTM and CDR2 is ANQGSEA. The length of the CDR3 is 12 residues. The CDR3 DNA is TGCAGCGCGGGAGCAGGCCGCTATGGCTACACCTTC. Translating gives CSAGAGRYGYTF.

This chain connects TRBV3-1 to TRBJ1-5; tentative D call: TRBD1 (6 bases). The CDR3 is made up of 14 amino acids. V was shortened by 6 bases and J by 7 bases, with 16 bases between the two germline ends. Germline V gene data show CDR1 as LGHDT and CDR2 as YNNKEL (reference sequence). The CDR3 is CASSPVGGQQPQHF. CDR3 sequence (DNA): TGTGCCAGCAGTCCCGTGGGGGGGCAACAGCCCCAGCATTTT.

This clonotype was observed a handful of times. This rearrangement joins TRBV29-1 to TRBJ1-5; 8 positions match TRBD1. This CDR3 is 15 amino acids long. Trimming at V came to 6 bases and at J to 0 bases, leaving 7 bases not matched to a gene. Germline CDR1 is SQVTM and CDR2 is ANQGSEA. In DNA form, the CDR3 reads TGCAGCGTGCGACAGGGGTATGATAGCAATCAGCCCCAGCATTTT. It yields the protein CSVRQGYDSNQPQHF.

The CDR3 reads CASSPGQANIQYF. The CDR3 DNA follows: TGTGCCAGCAGCCCGGGACAGGCCAACATTCAGTACTTC. The chain joins TRBV11-2 to TRBJ2-4, with 8 bases that match TRBD1. CDR3 length: 13 residues. The germline V gene encodes CDR1 SGHAT and CDR2 FQNNGV. Trimming took 5 bases from V and 7 from J; bases not matched to a gene: 4.

On this clonotype itself: An end of the junction does not agree with germline; a read error may underlie this. CDR3 region: CAGSTGGNGYTF. The CDR3, as DNA: TGTGCCGGCAGTACAGGGGGCAATGGCTACACCTTC. This rearrangement joins TRBV6-5 to TRBJ1-2, with TRBD1 matching over 9 bases. The CDR3 loop spans 12 amino acids. In germline, CDR1 is MNHEY, CDR2 SVGAGI.

J is TRBJ1-1 and V is TRBV12-3 or TRBV12-4; TRBD1 matches at 9 bases. The ends lost 5 bases at V and 7 bases at J; junction bases unmatched: 8. This CDR3 comprises 14 residues. This CDR3 is CASSPTGGLVEAFF. For the CDR3, the DNA is TGTGCCAGCAGTCCAACAGGGGGCTTGGTTGAAGCTTTCTTT.

This chain connects TRBV6-2 or TRBV6-3 to TRBJ2-1; 14 positions match TRBD2. Looked up from germline, CDR1 is MNHEY and CDR2 is SVGEGT. The V and J ends lost 6 bases and 7 bases, in that order; junction bases with no gene match: 5. The CDR3 is 15 amino acids. Here the CDR3 reads CASRTSGGAENEQFF. For the CDR3, the DNA is TGTGCCAGCAGGACTAGCGGGGGGGCGGAAAATGAGCAGTTCTTC.

The chain has TRBV24-1 and TRBJ2-1; D may be TRBD1 (6 bases). CDR3 size: 13 residues. The V end was cut by 6 bases, the J end by 4 bases, with 9 bases between. Germline assignment: CDR1 KGHDR and CDR2 SFDVKD. This CDR3 reads CATSTGNYNEQFF. The CDR3 DNA sequence: TGTGCCACCAGTACAGGGAATTACAATGAGCAGTTCTTC.

The chain links TRBV6-5 to TRBJ2-4; D may be TRBD2 (5 bases). The J call may not be correct, given that the DNA end is closer to TRBJ2-7. CDR1 and CDR2 from the germline V gene are MNHEY and SVGAGI. This CDR3 region has 13 residues. CDR3 loop: CASSALGENEQYF. CDR3 nucleotides: TGTGCCAGCAGCGCCTTGGGAGAGAACGAGCAGTACTTC.

V gene TRBV27 combines with J gene TRBJ2-1; 7 nucleotides line up with TRBD2. The CDR3 is made up of 16 amino acids. Germline lookup yields CDR1 MNHEY and CDR2 SMNVEV (reference sequence). Trimming cost V 6 bases and J 4 bases; bases outside gene matches: 12. The DNA for the CDR3 is TGTGCCAGCAGCCCTTGGGGGGGGGGGATGTACAATGAGCAGTTCTTC. Encoded protein: CASSPWGGGMYNEQFF.

The rearrangement joins TRBV7-3 to TRBJ2-1; perhaps TRBD2 as D (6 bases). Germline values: CDR1 SGHTA, CDR2 FQGTGA. V was shortened by 5 bases and J by 3 bases, with 20 bases between the two germline ends. This CDR3 region has 17 residues. For the CDR3, the DNA is TGTGCCAGCAGCCCAGTGGAGGGGCGACACCACTACAATGAGCAGTTCTTC. Translating it yields CASSPVEGRHHYNEQFF.

Concerning this clonotype: The junction does not match germline at one end; this may be a read error. The rearrangement uses TRBV7-2 and TRBJ2-3, with 10 positions matching TRBD2. Germline V lookup: CDR1 SGHTA, CDR2 FQGNSA. The CDR3 has 17 residues. CDR3 region: CASSSASSGGPTDAQYF. The CDR3 coding sequence is TGTGCCAGCAGCTCTGCGTCTAGCGGGGGCCCCACAGATGCGCAGTATTTT.

The V and J genes are TRBV5-1 and TRBJ2-2, with a possible D match to TRBD1 (6 bases). Looked up from germline, CDR1 is SGHRS and CDR2 is YFSETQ. The CDR3 contains 16 residues. Trimming shortened V by 0 bases and J by 3 bases, and 12 bases separated the two germline ends. Here the CDR3 DNA reads TGCGCCAGCAGCTTGGGCACAGGGTCAGACACCGGGGAGCTGTTTTTT. Its protein is CASSLGTGSDTGELFF.

This clonotype was counted only a few times. The chain uses TRBV4-2 and TRBJ2-7; 7 bases are shared with TRBD1. Losses at the gene ends were 3 bases for V and 3 bases for J; bases not matched to a gene: 14. The germline gives CDR1 LGHNA, CDR2 YNFKEQ. This CDR3 comprises 17 residues. CDR3 sequence (DNA): TGTGCCAGCAGCCATCAATCCGGACAGGAGATCTTCTACGAGCAGTACTTC. Its protein is CASSHQSGQEIFYEQYF.